The 12 T cell receptor beta chains listed next were all sequenced from one sample in a study of immune evolution from preneoplasia to lung adenocarcinoma. TCRdb keeps only in-frame clones here, not all; method: immunoSEQ multiplex PCR. There are 2,500 to 3,000 clones in the sample; 65% to 90% occur only once, and 9% to 10% lies in the top ten. Sequencing used FFPE adjacent normal lung tissue. The origin of the receptors is a person aged 60-80 years with lung adenocarcinoma.

V gene TRBV28 combines with J gene TRBJ1-1; possible D gene TRBD1, 5 bases. The CDR3 consists of 14 residues. With 7 bases removed from V and 4 bases from J, the gap between germline ends came to 16 bases. Germline assignment: CDR1 MDHEN and CDR2 SYDVKM. CDR3 nucleotides: TGTGCCAGCATCCCCTTCGGGGGGGGCACTGAAGCTTTCTTT. Residues: CASIPFGGGTEAFF.

This clone was picked up one time. One junction end does not reproduce the germline sequence, and a read error may be involved. The chain recombines TRBV7-8 with TRBJ2-7; tentatively, D is TRBD2 (5 bases). Germline values: CDR1 SGHVS, CDR2 FQNEAQ. This CDR3 has 15 amino acids. DNA for the CDR3: TGTGCCAGCAGTTTAGCTAGCAGGAGCTCCTACGAGCAGTACTTC. Translating it yields CASSLASRSSYEQYF.

A note on this clone: Relative to the germline gene, one junction end is altered; a read error may explain this. V is TRBV2 and J is TRBJ2-7; D is uncertain. In germline, CDR1 is SNHLY, CDR2 FYNNEI. This CDR3 region has 15 residues. The CDR3 is CASKAYSQPSYEQYF. The CDR3 DNA reads TGTGCTAGCAAAGCGTACAGTCAACCTTCCTACGAGCAGTACTTC.

The chain is built from TRBV15 and TRBJ2-7; no clear D. The CDR3 covers 13 residues. The germline V gene encodes CDR1 LNHNV and CDR2 YYDKDF (reference sequence). V was pared by 1 base and J by 2 bases, with 6 bases between. Here the CDR3 reads CATSRGSTYEQYF. The CDR3 DNA sequence: TGTGCCACCAGCAGAGGCAGCACCTACGAGCAGTACTTC.

The chain recombines TRBV5-4 with TRBJ2-7; tentative D call: TRBD1 (6 bases). With 4 bases removed from V and 7 bases from J, the gap between germline ends came to 18 bases. The CDR3 runs to 14 residues. Germline-derived CDR1 and CDR2 are SGHNT and YYREEE (reference sequence). CDR3 residues: CASSPTGPNGEQYF. In DNA, the CDR3 is TGTGCCAGCAGCCCGACAGGCCCAAACGGGGAGCAGTACTTC.

This clone was counted a few times. The CDR3 coding sequence is TGTGCCAGCAGCTTGATAGGCAAGGGGCGGCGGAGTAACACCGGGGAGCTGTTTTTT. Its protein product is CASSLIGKGRRSNTGELFF. The chain links TRBV7-3 to TRBJ2-2, with TRBD1 as a possible D gene (5 bases). V shed 3 bases and J shed 2 bases, with 22 bases lying between them. There are 19 residues in the CDR3. The germline gives CDR1 SGHTA, CDR2 FQGTGA.

This clone turned up a few times. The chain links TRBV11-1 to TRBJ2-2, with D uncertain. V dropped 1 base and J dropped 6 bases, with 6 bases sitting between them. This CDR3 is 13 amino acids long. Germline assignment: CDR1 SGHAT and CDR2 FQDESV (reference sequence). CDR3 region: CASSLGGSGELFF. For the CDR3, the DNA is TGTGCCAGCAGCTTAGGGGGTTCCGGGGAGCTGTTTTTT.

The J gene is TRBJ2-5, the V gene TRBV30, with 12 positions matching TRBD1. With 4 bases clipped from V and 1 base from J, the junction kept 1 base outside the gene matches. CDR3 size: 14 residues. The germline V gene encodes CDR1 GTSNPN and CDR2 SVGIG (reference sequence). This CDR3 is CAWKGQGAQETQYF. The CDR3 DNA reads TGTGCCTGGAAGGGACAGGGGGCCCAAGAGACCCAGTACTTC.

The table lists this clone with a few counts. This chain links TRBV28 with TRBJ2-7; TRBD1 or TRBD2 may be the D gene (5 bases each). The CDR3 consists of 14 residues. Looked up from germline, CDR1 is MDHEN and CDR2 is SYDVKM. Trimming pared 8 bases from V and 3 bases from J, leaving 17 bases between. CDR3 DNA: TGTGCCAGCGGCTTTAGGGGAGCCGACTACGAGCAGTACTTC. It specifies CASGFRGADYEQYF.

The genes are TRBV30 and TRBJ2-7; no clear D. Germline V gene sequence: CDR1 GTSNPN, CDR2 SVGIG (reference sequence). Trimming stripped 2 bases from V and 1 base from J, with 6 bases between. The CDR3 totals 12 residues. The CDR3 nucleotides read TGTGCCTGGAGTATACTTTCCTACGAGCAGTACTTC. Protein product: CAWSILSYEQYF. The entire variable domain, with the rest obtained from reference TRBV30 and TRBJ2-7, is as follows: SQTIHQWPATLVQPVGSPLSLECTVEGTSNPNLYWYRQAAGRGLQLLFYSVGIGQISSEVPQNLSASRPQDRQFILSSKKLLLSDSGFYLCAWSILSYEQYFGPGTRLTVT.

This clone was observed a few times. A read error may be the cause here, since a much bigger clone is one base away. In DNA, the CDR3 is TGTGCCAGCAATGCTAGCGGGAGCCTCTACGAGCAGTACTTC. Translation: CASNASGSLYEQYF. This rearrangement joins TRBV28 to TRBJ2-7, with TRBD2 matching over 10 bases. The CDR3 is 14 amino acids. The V gene end was trimmed by 7 bases and the J gene end by 3 bases; junction bases not matched to a gene: 6. Germline V CDR1 and CDR2: MDHEN, SYDVKM.

V is TRBV18 and J is TRBJ1-1; no reliable D call. The CDR3 sequence is 13 residues long. The germline V gene has CDR1 KGHSH and CDR2 LQKENI. V dropped 4 bases and J dropped 8 bases, with 14 bases sitting between them. The chain's CDR3 is CASSLTVVLEAFF. The CDR3 region has the DNA TGTGCCAGCTCACTAACGGTCGTTCTGGAAGCTTTCTTT.